This T cell receptor (beta chain) was obtained from a study of blood T cells in healthy people across ages. Sample-barcoded 5' priming and a J-beta primer mix drove a second PCR of roughly 7 to 11 cycles. In TCRdb, the 5' RACE reads were re-called with MiXCR into one record per CDR3 protein. The sample holds around 1,000,000 distinct CDR3 sequences; 35% to 40% are singletons and the top ten take 13%. Study-wide points: Among T cells, TCR beta diversity per million cells dropped roughly linearly as age rose.

Concerning this clonotype: Its specificity is not known.

CDR1 and CDR2 from the germline V gene are SGHNT and YYREEE (reference sequence). V gave up 4 bases and J gave up 2 bases, with 12 bases separating them. This CDR3 is built from 14 residues. Sequencing was carried out using blood. The TCR was taken from a man aged 18 to 29 in good health. The chain is built from TRBV5-4 and TRBJ2-5; D may be TRBD2 (6 bases). This CDR3 is CASSPGDLQETQYF. CDR3 in DNA: TGTGCCAGCAGCCCCGGGGACTTACAAGAGACCCAGTACTTC.